This TCR beta chain was captured by sequencing in a study of molecular identifiers for immune sequencing clone quantification. From the PCR reads, TCRdb called clonotypes with MiXCR, one entry per CDR3 protein. The data show around 470,000 distinct CDR3 sequences, about a fifth seen once. The TCR originated in a human donor in good health. Some libraries in this study had Jurkat cell RNA spiked in. Sequencing was performed on naive CD8+ T cells from blood, with Jurkat cell RNA spiked in. Subset in this sample: FACS-sorted CD8+CD4-CCR7+CD45RA+ naive T cells.

The CDR3 sequence: CASSQVGGRGNYGYTF. The CDR3 DNA follows: TGTGCCAGCAGCCAAGTAGGGGGCAGGGGGAACTATGGCTACACCTTC. The chain carries TRBV14 and TRBJ1-2; 7 positions agree with TRBD1. V lost 1 base, J lost 2 bases, and 7 bases stayed unmatched. Germline V gene sequence: CDR1 SGHDN, CDR2 FVKESK. The CDR3 is 16 residues long.